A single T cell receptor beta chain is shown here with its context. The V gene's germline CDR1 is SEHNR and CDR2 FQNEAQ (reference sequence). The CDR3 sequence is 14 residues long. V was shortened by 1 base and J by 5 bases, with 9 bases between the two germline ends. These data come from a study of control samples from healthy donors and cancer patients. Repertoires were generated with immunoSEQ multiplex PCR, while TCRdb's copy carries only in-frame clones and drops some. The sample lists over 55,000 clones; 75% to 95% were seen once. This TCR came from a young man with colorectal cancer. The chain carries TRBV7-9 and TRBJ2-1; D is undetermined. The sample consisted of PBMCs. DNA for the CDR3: TGTGCCAGCAGCTTAGTGGCAGGCGACAATGAGCAGTTCTTC. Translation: CASSLVAGDNEQFF.